The clone carrying this T cell receptor (beta chain) was recorded a few times. Its antigen is currently unknown. Libraries for TCR beta were made by quantitative 5'-RACE with molecular barcodes. In TCRdb, the 5' RACE reads were re-called with MiXCR into one record per CDR3 protein. The sample lists 150,000 or so distinct CDR3 sequences, approximately 32% occurring once. Germline V gives CDR1 LGHDT, CDR2 YNNKEL (reference sequence). The CDR3 sequence is 16 residues long. Trimming took off 3 bases at V and 4 bases at J, with 19 bases between the two ends. This sample was included in a study of CD8 T cells in ankylosing spondylitis. Points from the study as a whole: The clones that were linked to disease were reported to be significantly enriched in matched synovial fluid samples from ankylosing spondylitis patients.

The source is a male donor with ankylosing spondylitis. The source material was synovial fluid, either unsorted or a sorted T cell fraction (not recorded which). The chain joins TRBV3-1 to TRBJ2-7; D may be TRBD1 or TRBD2 (5 bases each). The CDR3 loop reads CASSQAIGTSQYEQYF. The DNA of the CDR3 is TGTGCCAGCAGCCAGGCAATCGGGACGTCGCAATACGAGCAGTACTTC.